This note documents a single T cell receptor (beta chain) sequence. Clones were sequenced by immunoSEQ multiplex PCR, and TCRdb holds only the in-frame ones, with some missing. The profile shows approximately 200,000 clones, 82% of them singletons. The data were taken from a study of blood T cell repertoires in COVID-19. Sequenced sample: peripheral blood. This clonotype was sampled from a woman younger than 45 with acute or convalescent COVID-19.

CDR3 protein: CASSQDRSLAGGPYNEQFF. CDR3 sequence (DNA): TGCGCCAGCAGCCAAGATAGGTCCCTAGCGGGAGGACCCTACAATGAGCAGTTCTTC. V and J are TRBV4-3 and TRBJ2-1; 11 bases align to TRBD2. CDR1 LGHNA and CDR2 YSLEER come from the germline V gene. With V trimmed by 0 bases and J by 2 bases, 9 bases remained unmatched. CDR3 length: 19 amino acids.